This TCR beta chain originates from a study of blood T cell repertoires in COVID-19 (dated by TCRdb to 2019 to 2021). Context from the whole study: Samples from collaborators originated in the United States, Italy and Spain and spanned both the acute and convalescent phases of COVID-19. Where available, HLA class I and class II types were taken from metadata supplied by the sample provider and were not determined by assay-based typing. Subjects who had been exposed to COVID-19, were actively infected with it, or had recovered from it provided the deeply sampled blood TCRbeta repertoires that made up the dataset. The samples were drawn from the first 160 participants of the ongoing ImmuneRACE study and from roughly 1,300 subjects provided by 6 global collaborators. The repertoires were released in a freely available public database meant as a resource for research on the immune response to SARS-CoV-2. A de-identified subject ID, COVID-19 status, age in years and sex were almost always included in the sample metadata. The prospective study material was composed of cDNA or gDNA derived from T cells, B-cell-depleted T cells, or PBMCs. The full study reports these points: How much clinical and demographic metadata was included differed by source and by participant, and the metadata was provided uncurated.

The immunoSEQ Assay, a bias-controlled multiplex PCR, was used to amplify TCRbeta CDR3 regions from genomic DNA. Turning to the authors' computational methods: Within the assay, amplification of reference gene primers was used to estimate how many nucleated cells each sample contained. To quantify the absolute abundance of each unique TCRbeta CDR3 rearrangement, sequence reads were collapsed and filtered. Productive Simpson clonality was computed per sample as the square root of Simpson's diversity index over productive rearrangements. TCRdb's version of the immuneACCESS table is confined to in-frame rearrangements and falls short of the full clone set. An unresolved V gene accounts for under half of the shortfall where checked; the remainder is of unknown origin. The V and J calls and clone size come from that table; D and trimming were worked out from the DNA. The sample has fewer than 200,000 clones on record, approximately 74% of them singletons. 2.5% to 3% of the sample is taken by the ten largest.

The germline V gene (reference sequence) sets CDR1 to LNHDA and CDR2 to SQIVND. The CDR3 numbers 13 residues from cysteine through phenylalanine. Just CDR3 DNA is preserved here, 39 bases in frame from base 1. V is shortened by 3 bases, J by 2 bases, and the region joining them spans 7 bases. Each collaborating institution followed its own protocols to collect whole blood in K2EDTA tubes. For TCRbeta analysis, collaborators shipped samples in one of three forms: frozen whole blood, isolated PBMCs, or DNA extracted from either of those sample types. Remarks on this clone: What this receptor recognizes is not known. Base qualities were left out, and no much larger clone turns up one base away.

The sequence links TRBV19 to TRBJ1-2, with no confident D gene call. This sequence was found in a woman of 80 years or more with acute or convalescent COVID-19. The sequenced sample consisted of peripheral blood. The nucleotide sequence is TGTGCCAGTAGTATTACCAGGAACTATGGCTACACCTTC. It translates as CASSITRNYGYTF. With all but the CDR3 taken from the reference TRBV19 and TRBJ1-2 genes, the full variable domain is: DGGITQSPKYLFRKEGQNVTLSCEQNLNHDAMYWYRQDPGQGLRLIYYSQIVNDFQKGDIAEGYSVSREKKESFPLTVTSAQKNPTAFYLCASSITRNYGYTFGSGTRLTVV.